This TCR beta chain was profiled in a study of blood T cells in healthy people across ages. Primers used in a second PCR of about 6 to 11 cycles were a sample-barcoded 5' primer and a J-beta primer mix. All cDNA molecules were each tagged by a template-switch adaptor with 12 random nucleotides. TCRdb processed the 5' RACE reads anew with MiXCR; each CDR3 protein has one entry. Seen here are 550,000 to 650,000 distinct CDR3 sequences, roughly a quarter observed once, and the top ten hold under 4.5%. On this clonotype itself: Its antigen is unidentified.

For every donor, a draw yielded ten milliliters of peripheral blood. Germline CDR1 MNHEY, CDR2 SVGEGT. V was pared by 7 bases and J by 3 bases, with 14 bases between. The CDR3 is 14 residues long. The study, taken as a whole, reports: The recorded TCR beta diversity per million T cells decreased in a roughly linear manner with age.

The same data also went into a second study, on T cells of mothers and their children.

The chain is built from TRBV6-2 or TRBV6-3 and TRBJ2-3; D is perhaps TRBD1 (5 bases). The TCR comes from a boy under 10 years old in good health. The sequencing input was blood. CDR3: CASTRGRDTDTQYF. The CDR3 coding sequence is TGTGCCAGCACCAGAGGCAGGGATACAGATACGCAGTATTTT.